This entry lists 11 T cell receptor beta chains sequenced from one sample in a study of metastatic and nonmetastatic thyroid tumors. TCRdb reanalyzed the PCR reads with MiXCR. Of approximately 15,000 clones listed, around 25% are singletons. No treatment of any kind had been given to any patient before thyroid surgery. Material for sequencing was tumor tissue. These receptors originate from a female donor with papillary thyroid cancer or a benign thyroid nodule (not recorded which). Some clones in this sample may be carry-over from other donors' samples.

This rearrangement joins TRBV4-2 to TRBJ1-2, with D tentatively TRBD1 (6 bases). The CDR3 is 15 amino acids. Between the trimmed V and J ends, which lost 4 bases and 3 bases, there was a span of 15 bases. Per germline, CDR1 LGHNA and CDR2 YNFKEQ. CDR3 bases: TGTGCCAGCAGCCCTTCGGGGGCGGGGGACTATGGCTACACCTTC. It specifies CASSPSGAGDYGYTF.

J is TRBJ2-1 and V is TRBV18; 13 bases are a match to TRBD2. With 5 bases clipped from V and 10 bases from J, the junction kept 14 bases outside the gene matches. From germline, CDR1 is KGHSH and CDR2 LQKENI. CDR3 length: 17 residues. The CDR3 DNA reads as TGTGCCAGCTCAGCGAGCCCGACTAGCGGGAGGATTTGGGAGCAGTTCTTC. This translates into CASSASPTSGRIWEQFF.

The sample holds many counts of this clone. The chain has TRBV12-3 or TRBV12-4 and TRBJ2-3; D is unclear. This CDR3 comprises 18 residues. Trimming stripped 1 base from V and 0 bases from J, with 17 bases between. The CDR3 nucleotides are TGTGCCAGCAGTTTAGATAGGCGGATTACCGCTAGCACAGATACGCAGTATTTT. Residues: CASSLDRRITASTDTQYF.

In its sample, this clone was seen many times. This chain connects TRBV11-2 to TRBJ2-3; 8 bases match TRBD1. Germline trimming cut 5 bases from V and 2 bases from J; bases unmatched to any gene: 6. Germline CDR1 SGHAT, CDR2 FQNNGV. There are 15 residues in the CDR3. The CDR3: CASSPRDRTTDTQYF. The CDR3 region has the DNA TGTGCCAGCAGCCCCCGGGACAGGACCACAGATACGCAGTATTTT.

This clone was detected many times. CDR3 amino acids: CASSGGVPGDEQYF. CDR3 bases: TGTGCCAGCAGTGGCGGGGTGCCTGGAGACGAGCAGTACTTC. The chain has TRBV2 and TRBJ2-7, with D possibly being TRBD2 (6 bases). The V gene's germline CDR1 is SNHLY and CDR2 FYNNEI. The CDR3 consists of 14 residues. V lost 4 bases to trimming and J lost 5 bases, with 15 bases between them.

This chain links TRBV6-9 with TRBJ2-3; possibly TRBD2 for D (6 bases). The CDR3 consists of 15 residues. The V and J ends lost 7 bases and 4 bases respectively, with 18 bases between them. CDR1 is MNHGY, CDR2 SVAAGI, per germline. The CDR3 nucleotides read TGTGCCAGCACCCCGCGGTGGAGGGTGGCAGATACGCAGTATTTT. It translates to CASTPRWRVADTQYF.

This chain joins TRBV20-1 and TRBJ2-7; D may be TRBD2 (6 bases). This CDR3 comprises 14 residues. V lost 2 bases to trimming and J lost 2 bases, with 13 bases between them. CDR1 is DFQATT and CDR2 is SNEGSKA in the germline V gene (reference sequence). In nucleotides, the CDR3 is TGCAGTGCTAGAAAGTGGGAGGATACCTACGAGCAGTACTTC. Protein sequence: CSARKWEDTYEQYF.

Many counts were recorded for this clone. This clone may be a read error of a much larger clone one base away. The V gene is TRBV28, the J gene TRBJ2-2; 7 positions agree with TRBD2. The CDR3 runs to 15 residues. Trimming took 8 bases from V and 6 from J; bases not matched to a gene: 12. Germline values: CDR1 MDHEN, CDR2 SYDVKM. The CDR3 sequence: CASRTGTGGPGELFF. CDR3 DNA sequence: TGTGCCAGCCGAACCGGGACGGGAGGACCCGGGGAGCTGTTTTTT.

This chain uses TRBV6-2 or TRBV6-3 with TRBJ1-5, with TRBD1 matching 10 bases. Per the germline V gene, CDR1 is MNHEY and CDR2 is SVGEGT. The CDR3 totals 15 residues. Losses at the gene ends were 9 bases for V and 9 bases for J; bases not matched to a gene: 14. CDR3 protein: CASKSGTGVYGPQHF. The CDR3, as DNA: TGTGCCAGTAAATCCGGGACAGGGGTTTATGGGCCCCAGCATTTT.

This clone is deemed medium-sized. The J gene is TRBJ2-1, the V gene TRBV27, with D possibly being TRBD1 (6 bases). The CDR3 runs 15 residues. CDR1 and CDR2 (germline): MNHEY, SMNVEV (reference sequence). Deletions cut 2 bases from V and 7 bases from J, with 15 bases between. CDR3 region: CASSLIEPGVNEQFF. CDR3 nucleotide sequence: TGTGCCAGCAGTTTAATCGAGCCAGGGGTTAATGAGCAGTTCTTC.

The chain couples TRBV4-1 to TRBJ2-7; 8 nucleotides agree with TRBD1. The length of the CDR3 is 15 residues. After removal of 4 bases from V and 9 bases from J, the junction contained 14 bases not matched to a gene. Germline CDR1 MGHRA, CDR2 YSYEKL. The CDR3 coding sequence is TGCGCCAGCAGCCCTACCGGGACAGGAACCGAAAGGCAGTACTTC. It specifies CASSPTGTGTERQYF.